Sequencing of this T cell receptor (beta chain) was carried out in a study of chemoradiotherapy in HPV16-positive cancers. V was pared by 6 bases and J by 4 bases, with 8 bases of the junction left unmatched. The CDR3 contains 15 residues. CDR1 is KGHSH, CDR2 LQKENI, per germline. Produced via immunoSEQ multiplex PCR; TCRdb's table is partial and in-frame only. There are about 3,100 clones in the sample; around 90% occur only once, and about 3.5% lies in the top ten. The chain is built from TRBV18 and TRBJ1-5, with 8 bases fitting TRBD1. Sequenced here: tumor tissue, sampled from a patient who underwent chemoradiotherapy. The receptor was isolated from a human donor with HPV-associated anogenital cancer. In nucleotides, the CDR3 is TGTGCCAGCTCCCAAGCAGGGGGCCGGAATCAGCCCCAGCATTTT. This gives the protein CASSQAGGRNQPQHF.